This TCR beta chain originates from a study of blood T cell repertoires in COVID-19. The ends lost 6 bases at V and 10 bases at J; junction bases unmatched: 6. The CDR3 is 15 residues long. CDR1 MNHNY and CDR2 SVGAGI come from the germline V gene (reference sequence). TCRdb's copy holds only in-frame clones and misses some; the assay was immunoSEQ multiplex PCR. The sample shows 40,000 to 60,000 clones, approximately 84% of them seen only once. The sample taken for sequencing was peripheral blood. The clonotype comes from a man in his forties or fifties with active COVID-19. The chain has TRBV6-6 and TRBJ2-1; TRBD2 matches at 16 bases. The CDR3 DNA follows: TGTGCCAGCAGCTCGGGACTAGCGGGGGGGCGCGAGCAGTTCTTC. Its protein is CASSSGLAGGREQFF.